This T cell receptor beta chain was sequenced in a study of shared clonotypes between healthy human individuals. About the research overall: The study used three CD4 naive, three CD4 memory, two CD8 naive and one CD8 memory plate per donor.

Study-level results: Sharing across a handful of donors was seen in 4.5% to 6.5% of naive CD4 clonotypes.

Germline assignment: CDR1 LNHDA and CDR2 SQIVND (reference sequence). The CDR3 spans 15 residues. Trimming stripped 5 bases from V and 4 bases from J, with 17 bases between. Turning to this clone: Its matching antigen is unknown.

In the authors' methods: There were no quality scores in the junction-only immunoSEQ sequences, so filtering differed. The assay was immunoSEQ multiplex PCR, and TCRdb's table has in-frame clones only and misses some. Clone size and the V and J calls come from that table; the DNA yielded D and trimming. The sample holds more than 500,000 clones, approximately 95% seen once. The sample consisted of naive CD4+ T cells sorted from blood. Stated subset: CD45RA+ positively selected. The V gene is TRBV19, the J gene TRBJ1-2, with D possibly being TRBD1 (6 bases). The receptor's source is a woman aged 25-40 years in good health. The CDR3 nucleotides read TGTGCCAGTAGTTCCCTAAGGGGGGCTGCCTATGGCTACACCTTC. Translated: CASSSLRGAAYGYTF. Using reference TRBV19 and TRBJ1-2 for the parts outside the CDR3, the full variable domain is DGGITQSPKYLFRKEGQNVTLSCEQNLNHDAMYWYRQDPGQGLRLIYYSQIVNDFQKGDIAEGYSVSREKKESFPLTVTSAQKNPTAFYLCASSSLRGAAYGYTFGSGTRLTVV.